The 4 T cell receptor beta chains below all came from one sample that was sequenced in a study of early T cells in non-severe SARS-CoV-2 infection. TCRdb passed the 5' RACE reads through MiXCR, listing each CDR3 protein once. Of roughly 77,000 distinct CDR3 sequences listed, more than 10% were seen once; the top ten hold 4.5%. Sequencing was carried out using whole blood. The receptor source for this set is an adult who was a healthcare worker with PCR-confirmed SARS-CoV-2 infection or an uninfected control (not recorded which).

V gene TRBV2 combines with J gene TRBJ1-1; D remains ambiguous. The length of the CDR3 is 13 residues. Germline lookup yields CDR1 SNHLY and CDR2 FYNNEI. V was pared by 3 bases and J by 8 bases, with 13 bases between. For the CDR3, the DNA is TGTGCCAGCAGTGAGAGTTTTACTTTAGAAGCTTTCTTT. Protein product: CASSESFTLEAFF.

A few counts support this clonotype. The chain combines TRBV6-5 with TRBJ1-5; D is unresolved. This CDR3 spans 16 amino acids. The germline CDR1 and CDR2 sequences are MNHEY and SVGAGI. V was clipped by 0 bases and J by 2 bases, with 11 bases between them. The CDR3 DNA sequence: TGTGCCAGCAGTTACTCAAGGCTTGGTGGCAATCAGCCCCAGCATTTT. Translation gives CASSYSRLGGNQPQHF.

Many counts were recorded for this clonotype. The chain has TRBV30 and TRBJ2-3, with 9 bases that match TRBD2. The CDR3 contains 13 residues. The germline V gene encodes CDR1 GTSNPN and CDR2 SVGIG (reference sequence). The V gene end was trimmed by 4 bases and the J gene end by 1 base; junction bases not matched to a gene: 0. This CDR3 reads CAWTSGGTDTQYF. The CDR3 DNA reads as TGTGCCTGGACTAGCGGGGGCACAGATACGCAGTATTTT. Drawing the rest from reference TRBV30 and TRBJ2-3, the complete variable domain is SQTIHQWPATLVQPVGSPLSLECTVEGTSNPNLYWYRQAAGRGLQLLFYSVGIGQISSEVPQNLSASRPQDRQFILSSKKLLLSDSGFYLCAWTSGGTDTQYFGPGTRLTVL.

This chain links TRBV5-1 with TRBJ1-6, with 10 bases that match TRBD1. V trimming: 4 bases; J trimming: 10 bases; junction bases outside the gene matches: 8. Germline assignment: CDR1 SGHRS and CDR2 YFSETQ. The CDR3 extends over 15 amino acids. The CDR3 region has the DNA TGCGCCAGCAGCCAGGGGACAGGGGCTGGATCACCCCTCCACTTT. Protein product: CASSQGTGAGSPLHF.